This T cell receptor (beta chain) was identified in a study of blood T cell repertoires in COVID-19. Per the germline V gene, CDR1 is GTSNPN and CDR2 is SVGIG (reference sequence). The CDR3 covers 15 residues. With 2 bases clipped from V and 2 bases from J, the junction kept 5 bases outside the gene matches. Authors' methods: Amplification of reference gene primers was used by the study to estimate nucleated cell counts. Assay: immunoSEQ multiplex PCR; the TCRdb copy retains only in-frame clones and omits some. From that table come the V and J calls and clone size; the DNA was used to work out D and trimming. Counted here are 90,000 to 100,000 clones, about nine tenths occurring once; the ten biggest clones make up 4% to 6%.

The receptor's source is a man aged 50 or older with acute or convalescent COVID-19. This chain links TRBV30 with TRBJ1-5; TRBD1 aligns across 8 bases. Material: peripheral blood. The CDR3 reads CAWSTETGGNQPQHF. CDR3 sequence (DNA): TGTGCCTGGAGTACCGAGACAGGGGGCAATCAGCCCCAGCATTTT. The whole variable domain, filled in from reference TRBV30 and TRBJ1-5, reads SQTIHQWPATLVQPVGSPLSLECTVEGTSNPNLYWYRQAAGRGLQLLFYSVGIGQISSEVPQNLSASRPQDRQFILSSKKLLLSDSGFYLCAWSTETGGNQPQHFGDGTRLSIL.